One sample yielded the 24 T cell receptor beta chains listed below, sequenced in a study of early T cells in non-severe SARS-CoV-2 infection (dated by TCRdb to the early 2020s). Library creation used 5' RACE. The reads were generated on a NextSeq 500. TCRdb itself trimmed the public reads at Q25 with fastp, ran MiXCR and retained productive beta chains. Merged by CDR3 protein, the rows form single entries marked with the most common genes and DNA. The sample data list 40,000 to 55,000 distinct CDR3 sequences, and about 7% of these were observed just once. The leading ten clones occupy more than 7.5% of the sample. Sequencing input: whole blood. The receptors shown here come from an adult who was a healthcare worker with PCR-confirmed SARS-CoV-2 infection or an uninfected control (not recorded which).

The J gene is TRBJ2-1, the V gene TRBV27; TRBD2 agrees at 8 bases. The ends lost 4 bases at V and 2 bases at J; junction bases unmatched: 7. CDR3 length: 16 amino acids. The germline V gene has CDR1 MNHEY and CDR2 SMNVEV (reference sequence). CDR3 region: CASSSQTGLAYNEQFF. For the CDR3, the DNA is TGTGCCAGCAGTTCCCAGACGGGACTAGCCTACAATGAGCAGTTCTTC.

This clonotype was counted ten times or more. The chain couples TRBV10-1 to TRBJ1-3; D remains unclear. The V end lost 7 bases, the J end lost 4 bases, and 5 bases lay between the germline ends. CDR3 length equals 11 residues. Germline CDR1 and CDR2: WNHNN and SYGVQD (reference sequence). CDR3 sequence (DNA): TGCGCCAGCACCGGAGGAAACACCATATATTTT. Protein: CASTGGNTIYF.

This clonotype was recorded a few times. The DNA for the CDR3 is TGTGCCAGCAGCTTAACAGCGGCCACAAACTCCTACGAGCAGTACTTC. Translated: CASSLTAATNSYEQYF. The V gene is TRBV13, the J gene TRBJ2-7, with a possible D match to TRBD2 (5 bases). Looked up from germline, CDR1 is PRHDT and CDR2 is FYEKMQ (reference sequence). With 2 bases removed from V and 0 bases from J, the gap between germline ends came to 14 bases. This CDR3 is built from 16 residues.

CDR3 sequence reads: CASSLRTEYNEQFF. The CDR3 DNA reads as TGCGCCAGCAGCTTAAGGACAGAATACAATGAGCAGTTCTTC. V gene TRBV5-1 combines with J gene TRBJ2-1, with a weak D call TRBD1 (6 bases). CDR1 and CDR2 (germline): SGHRS, YFSETQ. The V gene lost 2 bases and the J gene lost 4 bases, with 10 bases spanning the gap. The CDR3 covers 14 residues. The whole variable domain, filled in from reference TRBV5-1 and TRBJ2-1, reads KAGVTQTPRYLIKTRGQQVTLSCSPISGHRSVSWYQQTPGQGLQFLFEYFSETQRNKGNFPGRFSGRQFSNSRSEMNVSTLELGDSALYLCASSLRTEYNEQFFGPGTRLTVL.

This clonotype showed up just a few times. The chain combines TRBV20-1 with TRBJ2-7; D is undetermined. The CDR3 runs to 12 residues. V lost 3 bases and J 0 bases, leaving 6 bases between the germline ends. Germline CDR1 is DFQATT and CDR2 is SNEGSKA (reference sequence). The CDR3 protein is CSASGLSYEQYF. The CDR3 region has the DNA TGCAGTGCTAGCGGCCTCTCCTACGAGCAGTACTTC.

Many counts were recorded for this clonotype. This chain links TRBV7-9 with TRBJ1-3; D might be TRBD1 (6 bases). The germline V gene encodes CDR1 SEHNR and CDR2 FQNEAQ (reference sequence). The CDR3 runs to 15 residues. Trimming stripped 3 bases from V and 4 bases from J, with 13 bases between. DNA for the CDR3: TGTGCCAGCAGCTTTCTCCATGGACAGGGAAACACCATATATTTT. It specifies CASSFLHGQGNTIYF.

This clonotype was counted between two and nine times. The chain has TRBV2 and TRBJ1-6, with 9 bases lining up with TRBD1. Per germline, CDR1 SNHLY and CDR2 FYNNEI. The CDR3 runs to 15 residues. With V trimmed by 8 bases and J by 4 bases, 6 bases remained unmatched. DNA of the CDR3: TGTGCCAGCCACCCGGACAGGGGTTATAATTCACCCCTCCACTTT. Protein: CASHPDRGYNSPLHF.

The sample holds a few counts of this clonotype. V gene TRBV29-1 combines with J gene TRBJ1-4, with a tentative D call TRBD1 (5 bases). V was cut by 4 bases and J by 8 bases, with 14 bases left in between. The CDR3 covers 13 residues. Looked up from germline, CDR1 is SQVTM and CDR2 is ANQGSEA. CDR3 in amino acids: CSVVGRVDEKLFF. The CDR3 DNA follows: TGCAGCGTTGTGGGCAGGGTTGACGAAAAACTGTTTTTT. The whole variable domain, remainder taken from reference TRBV29-1 and TRBJ1-4, is SAVISQKPSRDICQRGTSLTIQCQVDSQVTMMFWYRQQPGQSLTLIATANQGSEATYESGFVIDKFPISRPNLTFSTLTVSNMSPEDSSIYLCSVVGRVDEKLFFGSGTQLSVL.

The chain uses TRBV20-1 and TRBJ1-3; unclear D gene. CDR1 is DFQATT and CDR2 is SNEGSKA in the germline V gene (reference sequence). There are 11 residues in the CDR3. V shed 3 bases and J shed 3 bases, with 3 bases lying between them. The CDR3 bases are TGCAGTGCTAGTTATGGAAACACCATATATTTT. Protein sequence: CSASYGNTIYF.

This clonotype was picked up a small number of times. The genes are TRBV28 and TRBJ2-7; 8 bases fit TRBD2. Germline values: CDR1 MDHEN, CDR2 SYDVKM. The V segment lost 6 bases and the J segment 7 bases; nucleotides outside the gene matches: 11. The CDR3 runs 14 residues. The CDR3 loop reads CASSQPGGTEEQYF. Written as DNA, the CDR3 is TGTGCCAGCAGCCAGCCGGGGGGGACCGAGGAGCAGTACTTC.

This clonotype appeared many times. The V call is TRBV7-9, the J call TRBJ1-1; D is unresolved. The CDR3 consists of 12 residues. V shed 7 bases and J shed 7 bases, with 13 bases lying between them. From germline, CDR1 is SEHNR and CDR2 FQNEAQ (reference sequence). The CDR3 DNA reads TGTGCCAGCAACACGTGGGATAGTGAAGCTTTCTTT. Translation gives CASNTWDSEAFF.

The J gene is TRBJ2-3, the V gene TRBV20-1; TRBD2 aligns across 10 bases. Germline CDR1 and CDR2: DFQATT and SNEGSKA (reference sequence). The CDR3 has 16 amino acids. The ends lost 0 bases at V and 5 bases at J; junction bases unmatched: 8. CDR3 bases: TGCAGTGCTAGAGATCCCCTAGCGGGGGAGGAAGATACGCAGTATTTT. Translation gives CSARDPLAGEEDTQYF.

The chain employs TRBV20-1 and TRBJ1-6; D is ambiguous. Trimming removed 0 bases at V and 10 bases at J, with 13 bases between. The CDR3 consists of 14 residues. CDR1 and CDR2 from the germline V gene are DFQATT and SNEGSKA (reference sequence). CDR3 amino acids: CSARDVWAGSPLHF. The CDR3 DNA is TGCAGTGCTAGAGACGTTTGGGCAGGCTCACCCCTCCACTTT.

The rearrangement links TRBV29-1 to TRBJ1-2; 9 bases match TRBD1. V lost 6 bases, J lost 9 bases, and 8 bases stayed unmatched. Germline V gene sequence: CDR1 SQVTM, CDR2 ANQGSEA. This CDR3 has 12 residues. CDR3 sequence (DNA): TGCAGCGTGACGGGACAGGGTGTAAGCTACACCTTC. Translated: CSVTGQGVSYTF.

This clonotype was picked up many times. The V and J genes are TRBV29-1 and TRBJ2-2; maybe TRBD1 (5 bases). The CDR3 loop spans 14 amino acids. Germline V CDR1 and CDR2: SQVTM, ANQGSEA. Trimming left V 6 bases short and J 0 bases short, with 11 bases between. The CDR3 DNA reads as TGCAGCGTCCGACAGTCCGCGAACACCGGGGAGCTGTTTTTT. This translates into CSVRQSANTGELFF.

The rearrangement links TRBV18 to TRBJ2-1; D might be TRBD1 (6 bases). CDR1 and CDR2 from the germline V gene are KGHSH and LQKENI. V was trimmed by 6 bases and J by 10 bases, leaving 13 bases between them. The CDR3 has 12 residues. CDR3 nucleotides: TGTGCCAGCTCGCCCTACAGGGACGAGCAGTTCTTC. This codes for CASSPYRDEQFF.

The chain has TRBV4-2 and TRBJ2-3; TRBD2 matches at 8 bases. The CDR3 loop spans 14 amino acids. Germline values: CDR1 LGHNA, CDR2 YNFKEQ. After removal of 9 bases from V and 2 bases from J, the junction contained 7 bases not matched to a gene. The CDR3 reads CASNSGEPTDTQYF. The CDR3 coding sequence is TGTGCCAGTAATAGCGGGGAGCCCACAGATACGCAGTATTTT.

This clonotype came up many times. This sequence joins TRBV5-5 and TRBJ2-2; D is unclear. CDR3 length: 16 residues. Germline V gene sequence: CDR1 SGHKS, CDR2 YYEKEE (reference sequence). The ends were cut back, 3 bases at V and 0 bases at J, with 12 bases in the middle. The CDR3 spells CASSSPLGTNTGELFF. The CDR3 bases are TGTGCCAGCAGCTCTCCGTTGGGAACGAACACCGGGGAGCTGTTTTTT.

This clonotype has more than one count but fewer than ten. J is TRBJ2-5 and V is TRBV11-2; D uncertain. Germline CDR1 is SGHAT and CDR2 is FQNNGV. The CDR3 is 16 amino acids. The V end was cut by 4 bases, the J end by 5 bases, with 20 bases between. The CDR3 here is CASSSWNQLAGETQYF. Written as DNA, the CDR3 is TGTGCCAGCAGCTCGTGGAACCAGTTAGCTGGTGAGACCCAGTACTTC.

Many counts were recorded for this clonotype. V gene TRBV11-3 combines with J gene TRBJ2-3; D remains unclear. The V gene lost 4 bases and the J gene lost 5 bases, with 10 bases spanning the gap. Germline loops: CDR1 SGHNT, CDR2 YENEEA. The CDR3 totals 13 residues. The CDR3 DNA is TGTGCCAGCAGCTCGCGGACGGGAGATACGCAGTATTTT. Its translation is CASSSRTGDTQYF. The full variable domain, with the rest looked up from reference TRBV11-3 and TRBJ2-3, is EAGVVQSPRYKIIEKKQPVAFWCNPISGHNTLYWYLQNLGQGPELLIRYENEEAVDDSQLPKDRFSAERLKGVDSTLKIQPAELGDSAVYLCASSSRTGDTQYFGPGTRLTVL.

The sample holds many counts of this clonotype. The V gene is TRBV7-9, the J gene TRBJ1-1, with 8 bases fitting TRBD1. The junction had 7 bases not matched to a gene; V was cut back by 1 base and J by 6 bases. CDR1 is SEHNR, CDR2 FQNEAQ, per germline (reference sequence). The CDR3 length is 15 residues. The CDR3 loop reads CASSLVSGGRAEAFF. The DNA of the CDR3 is TGTGCCAGCAGCTTAGTTTCAGGGGGCAGGGCTGAAGCTTTCTTT.

This clonotype was recorded many times. The V call is TRBV7-9, the J call TRBJ1-2; TRBD1 matches at 10 bases. CDR3 length equals 16 residues. The germline V gene encodes CDR1 SEHNR and CDR2 FQNEAQ (reference sequence). V lost 4 bases to trimming and J lost 8 bases; unmatched junction nucleotides: 13. CDR3 sequence (DNA): TGTGCCAGCAGCTCATTTCCGGGACAGGGGATTGGCGGCTACACCTTC. Translated, it gives CASSSFPGQGIGGYTF.

This clonotype has a handful of counts. The chain carries TRBV4-3 and TRBJ2-1, with D perhaps TRBD1 (5 bases). CDR3 length: 16 residues. The germline gives CDR1 LGHNA, CDR2 YSLEER. The V gene lost 0 bases and the J gene lost 6 bases, with 15 bases spanning the gap. CDR3: CASSQDRQGSGNEQFF. The DNA for the CDR3 is TGCGCCAGCAGCCAAGATCGTCAGGGTTCCGGCAATGAGCAGTTCTTC.

This clonotype was detected only a few times. The V call is TRBV3-1, the J call TRBJ2-5; the D is unclear. Trimming shortened V by 4 bases and J by 5 bases, and 11 bases separated the two germline ends. The CDR3 loop spans 13 amino acids. The germline V gene has CDR1 LGHDT and CDR2 YNNKEL (reference sequence). CDR3 DNA sequence: TGTGCCAGCAGCCGTCCCTCGGAGGAGACCCAGTACTTC. Translated, it gives CASSRPSEETQYF.